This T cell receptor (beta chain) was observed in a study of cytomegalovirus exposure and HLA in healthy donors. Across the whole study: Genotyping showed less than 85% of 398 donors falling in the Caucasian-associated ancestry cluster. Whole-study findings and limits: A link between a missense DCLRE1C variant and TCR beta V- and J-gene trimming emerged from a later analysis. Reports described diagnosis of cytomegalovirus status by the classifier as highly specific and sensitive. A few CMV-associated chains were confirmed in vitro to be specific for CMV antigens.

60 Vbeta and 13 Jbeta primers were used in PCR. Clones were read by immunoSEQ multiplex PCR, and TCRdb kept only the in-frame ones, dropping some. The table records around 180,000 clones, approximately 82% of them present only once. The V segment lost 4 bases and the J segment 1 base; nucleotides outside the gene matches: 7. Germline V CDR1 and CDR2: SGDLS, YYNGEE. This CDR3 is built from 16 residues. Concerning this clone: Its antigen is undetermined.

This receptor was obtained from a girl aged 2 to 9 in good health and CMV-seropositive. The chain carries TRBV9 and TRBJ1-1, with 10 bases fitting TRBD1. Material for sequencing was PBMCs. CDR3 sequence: CASSPWGQGRNTEAFF. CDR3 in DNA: TGTGCCAGCAGCCCCTGGGGACAGGGGCGGAACACTGAAGCTTTCTTT.